This T cell receptor (beta chain) was profiled in a study of regulatory T cells in long-lasting Graves disease. Notes on the study in general: The study found lower TCR diversity in persistent Graves' patients than in newly diagnosed ones.

This clonotype occurred a few times. What it binds is unknown. Being one base from a much bigger clone, this may be a read error. Time point described: newly diagnosed GD, antithyroid drugs for less than 3 months. Scientists built the TCR library using RNA that was extracted from PBMCs. Germline-derived CDR1 and CDR2 are SQVTM and ANQGSEA. CDR3 length equals 14 residues. Arm-PCR of CDR3 regions and iRepertoire HTBI primers were the basis on which TCR beta libraries were built. TCRdb used MiXCR to reprocess the multiplex PCR reads, holding one entry per CDR3 protein. The table records under 300,000 distinct CDR3 sequences, 20% to 25% of them present only once.

The TCR was taken from a female donor with Graves disease. V usage is TRBV29-1 and J usage is TRBJ2-3; D gene uncertain. The sample in question was peripheral blood mononuclear cells (PBMCs), obtained at new diagnosis, from a patient treated with antithyroid drugs. CDR3 sequence (DNA): TGCAGCGGACAAGGGTCTGTAAAAACAGATACGCAGTGTTTT. It specifies CSGQGSVKTDTQCF.